This passage covers 21 T cell receptor beta chains from one sample sequenced in a study of blood T cell repertoires in COVID-19. Some clones are missing from TCRdb's copy, which holds only in-frame ones; the method was immunoSEQ multiplex PCR. Altogether about 140,000 clones are present, around four fifths being singletons, with the ten largest covering around 5%. Input material: PBMCs or T cells enriched from blood (not recorded which). The origin of the receptors is a man aged 65 to 85 who had been exposed to COVID-19.

V usage is TRBV7-8 and J usage is TRBJ1-2; D unclear. This CDR3 is 16 amino acids long. V was pared by 0 bases and J by 0 bases, with 11 bases between. Germline assignment: CDR1 SGHVS and CDR2 FQNEAQ. CDR3 nucleotide sequence: TGTGCCAGCAGCTTAGCGCGCGGATCAGCTAACTATGGCTACACCTTC. Translated, it gives CASSLARGSANYGYTF.

The rearrangement joins TRBV4-3 to TRBJ2-3; TRBD1 agrees at 8 bases. Trimming removed 0 bases from V and 4 bases from J; junction bases left unmatched: 6. Looked up from germline, CDR1 is LGHNA and CDR2 is YSLEER. CDR3 length: 16 amino acids. CDR3 sequence reads: CASSQDLLQGADTQYF. The CDR3 region has the DNA TGCGCCAGCAGCCAAGACCTTCTACAGGGGGCAGATACGCAGTATTTT.

V and J are TRBV27 and TRBJ1-5, with D perhaps TRBD1 (5 bases). V lost 5 bases and J 6 bases, leaving 17 bases between the germline ends. This CDR3 comprises 15 residues. The germline CDR1 and CDR2 sequences are MNHEY and SMNVEV (reference sequence). In DNA form, the CDR3 reads TGTGCCAGCAGTCCCAGTGGAAGGGGTCGTCAGCCCCAGCATTTT. This translates into CASSPSGRGRQPQHF.

The chain links TRBV5-4 to TRBJ1-2; 10 nucleotides agree with TRBD1. The CDR3 sequence is 12 residues long. Germline-derived CDR1 and CDR2 are SGHNT and YYREEE (reference sequence). With 6 bases clipped from V and 6 bases from J, the junction kept 2 bases outside the gene matches. CDR3 sequence reads: CASTDRGHGYTF. CDR3 in DNA: TGTGCCAGCACCGACAGGGGGCATGGCTACACCTTC.

The chain carries TRBV27 and TRBJ1-1, with D tentatively TRBD1 (6 bases). Germline values: CDR1 MNHEY, CDR2 SMNVEV (reference sequence). The CDR3 contains 13 residues. V gave up 8 bases and J gave up 0 bases, with 10 bases separating them. The CDR3 DNA is TGTGCCAGCTGCGGACAGTTGAACACTGAAGCTTTCTTT. As protein: CASCGQLNTEAFF.

This clone was detected a few times. The genes are TRBV6-5 and TRBJ2-2; TRBD1 matches 10 bases. Germline V lookup: CDR1 MNHEY, CDR2 SVGAGI. V shed 5 bases and J 3 bases; nucleotides not matched to a gene: 3. This CDR3 has 15 residues. The CDR3 here is CASSNDRGHTGELFF. In DNA, the CDR3 is TGTGCCAGCAGTAACGACAGGGGGCACACCGGGGAGCTGTTTTTT.

The chain uses TRBV7-6 and TRBJ1-5; 11 nucleotides match TRBD1. This CDR3 is built from 16 residues. With 4 bases clipped from V and 6 bases from J, the junction kept 8 bases outside the gene matches. From germline, CDR1 is SGHVS and CDR2 FNYEAQ. The CDR3, as DNA: TGTGCCAGCAGCTCTTCACCGGGACAGGGGGTTCAGCCCCAGCATTTT. This translates into CASSSSPGQGVQPQHF.

The V call is TRBV20-1, the J call TRBJ1-3; D might be TRBD1 (5 bases). V was trimmed by 3 bases and J by 8 bases, leaving 17 bases between them. In germline, CDR1 is DFQATT, CDR2 SNEGSKA (reference sequence). The length of the CDR3 is 14 residues. DNA for the CDR3: TGCAGTGCTAGTATGGGGCAGGCCTCGTACACCATATATTTT. It codes for CSASMGQASYTIYF.

This chain connects TRBV7-6 to TRBJ2-2; 9 bases align to TRBD1. The CDR3 spans 16 residues. Germline values: CDR1 SGHVS, CDR2 FNYEAQ. Unmatched junction bases numbered 6, after V lost 1 base and J lost 6 bases. The CDR3 bases are TGTGCCAGCAGCTTAGGGGGGACAGGGTCGGCCGGGGAGCTGTTTTTT. Its protein is CASSLGGTGSAGELFF.

The chain couples TRBV3-1 (or the pseudogene TRBV3-2) to TRBJ1-1; tentative D call: TRBD1 (5 bases). The germline CDR1 and CDR2 sequences are LGHDT and YNNKEL (reference sequence). The CDR3 is made up of 15 amino acids. Trimming stripped 4 bases from V and 1 base from J, with 13 bases between. The CDR3 reads CASSLGGDRNTEAFF. The DNA for the CDR3 is TGTGCCAGCAGCCTGGGGGGGGATCGGAACACTGAAGCTTTCTTT.

The rearrangement links TRBV3-1 (or the pseudogene TRBV3-2) to TRBJ2-3; D perhaps matches TRBD2 (6 bases). Trimming removed 3 bases at V and 2 bases at J, with 15 bases between. Germline CDR1 is LGHDT and CDR2 is YNNKEL (reference sequence). The CDR3 runs 16 residues. The CDR3 reads CASSQLTGGVTDTQYF. CDR3 DNA: TGTGCCAGCAGCCAGCTAACCGGGGGTGTCACAGATACGCAGTATTTT.

The chain combines TRBV14 with TRBJ2-1, with 12 bases lining up with TRBD2. Germline CDR1 reads SGHDN; CDR2 reads FVKESK. V lost 0 bases, J lost 10 bases, and 4 bases stayed unmatched. The CDR3 has 15 amino acids. The CDR3 DNA follows: TGTGCCAGCAGCCAAGAGAGACTAGCGGGAGCGGAGCAGTTCTTC. It codes for CASSQERLAGAEQFF. Together with reference TRBV14 and TRBJ2-1, the CDR3 gives the full variable domain: EAGVTQFPSHSVIEKGQTVTLRCDPISGHDNLYWYRRVMGKEIKFLLHFVKESKQDESGMPNNRFLAERTGGTYSTLKVQPAELEDSGVYFCASSQERLAGAEQFFGPGTRLTVL.

This clone was recorded once. The V gene is TRBV10-3, the J gene TRBJ1-5, with TRBD1 matching over 9 bases. After removal of 10 bases from V and 3 bases from J, the junction contained 7 bases not matched to a gene. CDR1 is ENHRY and CDR2 is SYGVKD in the germline V gene. The CDR3 sequence is 14 residues long. The CDR3 is CATRTGAANQPQHF. CDR3 coding DNA: TGTGCCACACGGACAGGGGCCGCCAATCAGCCCCAGCATTTT.

V gene TRBV7-3 combines with J gene TRBJ2-1; 11 positions agree with TRBD2. This CDR3 spans 14 amino acids. In germline, CDR1 is SGHTA, CDR2 FQGTGA. Trimming cost V 6 bases and J 10 bases; bases outside gene matches: 8. DNA for the CDR3: TGTGCCAGCAGTCAGGGGACTAGCGGTGCGGAGCAGTTCTTC. It is translated as CASSQGTSGAEQFF.

V and J are TRBV18 and TRBJ2-5; 8 nucleotides align to TRBD2. After removal of 3 bases from V and 1 base from J, the junction contained 13 bases not matched to a gene. The CDR3 runs to 18 residues. The germline V gene encodes CDR1 KGHSH and CDR2 LQKENI. CDR3 amino acids: CASSPSRLASFLQETQYF. The CDR3 DNA reads TGTGCCAGCTCACCGTCAAGACTAGCGAGCTTCCTCCAAGAGACCCAGTACTTC. Variable domain in full (rest from reference TRBV18 and TRBJ2-5): NAGVMQNPRHLVRRRGQEARLRCSPMKGHSHVYWYRQLPEEGLKFMVYLQKENIIDESGMPKERFSAEFPKEGPSILRIQQVVRGDSAAYFCASSPSRLASFLQETQYFGPGTRLLVL.

This clone was seen only once. The V call is TRBV9, the J call TRBJ1-1; TRBD1 matches at 7 bases. The ends lost 4 bases at V and 1 base at J; junction bases unmatched: 7. The CDR3 runs 15 residues. Germline-derived CDR1 and CDR2 are SGDLS and YYNGEE. The CDR3 region is CASSYLQGGNTEAFF. For the CDR3, the DNA is TGTGCCAGCAGCTATCTCCAGGGGGGGAACACTGAAGCTTTCTTT.

The CDR3 DNA is TGTGCCACCAGTGGCGGAGACGAGCAGTACTTC. It specifies CATSGGDEQYF. V gene TRBV24-1 combines with J gene TRBJ2-7; D ambiguous. Per the germline V gene, CDR1 is KGHDR and CDR2 is SFDVKD. The germline V and J ends were trimmed by 5 bases and 5 bases, with 6 bases remaining between them. The CDR3 is 11 amino acids.

This chain joins TRBV28 and TRBJ1-1, with D perhaps TRBD1 (5 bases). The CDR3 is 15 amino acids. From germline, CDR1 is MDHEN and CDR2 SYDVKM. V was pared by 0 bases and J by 4 bases, with 12 bases between. The CDR3 bases are TGTGCCAGCAGTTTATGGGGAGGGGCTTCCACTGAAGCTTTCTTT. Its protein product is CASSLWGGASTEAFF.

This rearrangement joins TRBV6-6 to TRBJ1-5; D uncertain. Germline-derived CDR1 and CDR2 are MNHNY and SVGAGI (reference sequence). This CDR3 has 14 residues. Trimming cost V 7 bases and J 4 bases, with 14 bases left between them. CDR3 amino acids: CASTPGRFNQPQHF. The CDR3 DNA reads TGTGCCAGCACCCCGGGGAGATTTAATCAGCCCCAGCATTTT.

This clone has more than one count but fewer than ten. The chain uses TRBV5-6 and TRBJ1-2, with 7 bases that match TRBD1. Germline V lookup: CDR1 SGHDT, CDR2 YYEEEE. This CDR3 comprises 14 residues. V dropped 0 bases and J dropped 4; count of bases not matched to a gene: 3. The CDR3 loop is CASSLVKGAYGYTF. The DNA of the CDR3 is TGTGCCAGCAGCTTGGTGAAGGGGGCCTATGGCTACACCTTC.

This sequence joins TRBV9 and TRBJ2-5; D unresolved. V lost 2 bases to trimming and J lost 5 bases, with 10 bases between them. The V gene's germline CDR1 is SGDLS and CDR2 YYNGEE. The CDR3 consists of 13 residues. CDR3 amino acids: CASSVGLRETQYF. The DNA for the CDR3 is TGTGCCAGCAGCGTCGGGTTGAGGGAGACCCAGTACTTC.